The clone carrying this T cell receptor beta chain has more than one count but fewer than ten. Antigen unknown. The PCR ran on 60 Vbeta and 13 Jbeta primers. Data came from immunoSEQ multiplex PCR; TCRdb stores just in-frame clones and leaves some out. The sample holds some 120,000 clones, 70% to 80% seen once. CDR3 length equals 13 residues. The germline V gene has CDR1 LGHNA and CDR2 YSLEER. V shed 1 base and J shed 0 bases, with 3 bases lying between them. This entry comes from a study of cytomegalovirus exposure and HLA in healthy donors. Whole-study findings and limits: Clonal expansion was found to be greater in HLA-associated TCR beta chains than in equally common others in a later analysis.

This TCR was sampled from a man aged 25 to 45 in good health and CMV-seropositive. Material: PBMCs. V is TRBV4-3 and J is TRBJ1-1, with no clear D. This CDR3 reads CASSQAVNTEAFF. The CDR3 DNA reads TGCGCCAGCAGCCAAGCAGTGAACACTGAAGCTTTCTTT.